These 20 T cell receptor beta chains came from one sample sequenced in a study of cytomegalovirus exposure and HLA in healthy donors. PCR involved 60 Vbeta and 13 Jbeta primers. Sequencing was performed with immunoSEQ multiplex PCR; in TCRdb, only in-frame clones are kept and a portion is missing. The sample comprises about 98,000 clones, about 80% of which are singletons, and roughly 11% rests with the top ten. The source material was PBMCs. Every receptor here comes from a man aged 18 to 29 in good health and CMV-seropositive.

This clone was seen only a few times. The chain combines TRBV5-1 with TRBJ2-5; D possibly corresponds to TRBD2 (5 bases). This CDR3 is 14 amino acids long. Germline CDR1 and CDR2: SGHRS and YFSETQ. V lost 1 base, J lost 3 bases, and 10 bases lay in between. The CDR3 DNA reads TGCGCCAGCAGCTTGCTCGGGGTTGAAGAGACCCAGTACTTC. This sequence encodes CASSLLGVEETQYF.

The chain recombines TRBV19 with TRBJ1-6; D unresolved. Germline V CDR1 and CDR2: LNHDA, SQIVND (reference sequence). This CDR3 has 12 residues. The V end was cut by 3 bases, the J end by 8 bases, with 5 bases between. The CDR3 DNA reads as TGTGCCAGTAGTATTCCGTATTCACCCCTCCACTTT. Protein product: CASSIPYSPLHF.

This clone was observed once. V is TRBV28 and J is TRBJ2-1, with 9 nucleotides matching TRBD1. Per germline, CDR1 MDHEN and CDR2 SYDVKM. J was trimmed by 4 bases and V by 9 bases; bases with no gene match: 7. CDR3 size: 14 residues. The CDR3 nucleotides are TGTGCCAGTTCCGGGACAGGGTATTACAATGAGCAGTTCTTC. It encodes CASSGTGYYNEQFF. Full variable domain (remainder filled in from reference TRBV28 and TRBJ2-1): DVKVTQSSRYLVKRTGEKVFLECVQDMDHENMFWYRQDPGLGLRLIYFSYDVKMKEKGDIPEGYSVSREKKERFSLILESASTNQTSMYLCASSGTGYYNEQFFGPGTRLTVL.

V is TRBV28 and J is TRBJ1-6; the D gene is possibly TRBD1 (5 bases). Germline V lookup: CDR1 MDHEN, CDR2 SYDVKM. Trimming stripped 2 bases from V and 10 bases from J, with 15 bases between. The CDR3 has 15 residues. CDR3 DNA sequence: TGTGCCAGCAGTTTAGGGGCCGGGAGAATCTCACCCCTCCACTTT. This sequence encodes CASSLGAGRISPLHF.

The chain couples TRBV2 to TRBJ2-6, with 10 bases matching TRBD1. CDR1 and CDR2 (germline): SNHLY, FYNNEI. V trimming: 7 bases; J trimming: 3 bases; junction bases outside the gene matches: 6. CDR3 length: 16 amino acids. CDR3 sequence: CASTRQGADGANVLTF. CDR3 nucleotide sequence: TGTGCCAGCACCCGACAGGGGGCGGATGGGGCCAACGTCCTGACTTTC.

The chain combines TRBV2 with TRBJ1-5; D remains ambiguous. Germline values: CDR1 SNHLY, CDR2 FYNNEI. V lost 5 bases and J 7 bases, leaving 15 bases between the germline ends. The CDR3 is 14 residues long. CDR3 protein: CASSPDLGGQPQHF. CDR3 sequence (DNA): TGTGCCAGCAGTCCGGACCTCGGAGGCCAGCCCCAGCATTTT.

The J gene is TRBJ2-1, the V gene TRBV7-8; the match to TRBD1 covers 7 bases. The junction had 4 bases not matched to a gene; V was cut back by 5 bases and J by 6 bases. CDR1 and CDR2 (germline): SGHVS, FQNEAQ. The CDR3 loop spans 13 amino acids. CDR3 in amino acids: CASSMNRGNEQFF. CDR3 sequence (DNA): TGTGCCAGCAGCATGAACAGGGGCAATGAGCAGTTCTTC.

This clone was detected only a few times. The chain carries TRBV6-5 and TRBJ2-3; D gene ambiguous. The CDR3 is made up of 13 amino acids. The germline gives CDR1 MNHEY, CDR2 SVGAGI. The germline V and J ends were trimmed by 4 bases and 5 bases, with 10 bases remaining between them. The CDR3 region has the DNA TGTGCCAGCAGTTTTCTCTCGGGAGATACGCAGTATTTT. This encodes CASSFLSGDTQYF.

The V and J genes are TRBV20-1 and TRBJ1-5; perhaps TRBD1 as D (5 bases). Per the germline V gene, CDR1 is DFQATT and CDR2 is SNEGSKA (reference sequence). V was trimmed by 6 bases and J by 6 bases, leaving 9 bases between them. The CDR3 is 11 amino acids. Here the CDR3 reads CSAAQGQPQHF. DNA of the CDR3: TGCAGTGCCGCCCAGGGTCAGCCCCAGCATTTT.

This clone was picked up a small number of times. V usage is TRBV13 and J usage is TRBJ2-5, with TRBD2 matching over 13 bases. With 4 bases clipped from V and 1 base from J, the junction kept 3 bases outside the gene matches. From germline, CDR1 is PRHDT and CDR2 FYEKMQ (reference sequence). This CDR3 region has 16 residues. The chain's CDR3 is CASSSGLAGPQETQYF. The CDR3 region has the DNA TGTGCCAGCAGCTCGGGACTAGCGGGGCCCCAAGAGACCCAGTACTTC.

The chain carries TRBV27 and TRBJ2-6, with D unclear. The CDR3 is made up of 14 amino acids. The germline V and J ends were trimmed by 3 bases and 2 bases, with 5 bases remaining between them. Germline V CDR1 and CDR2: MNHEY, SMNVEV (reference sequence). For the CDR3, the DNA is TGTGCCAGCAGTTTGTCCACTGGGGCCAACGTCCTGACTTTC. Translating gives CASSLSTGANVLTF.

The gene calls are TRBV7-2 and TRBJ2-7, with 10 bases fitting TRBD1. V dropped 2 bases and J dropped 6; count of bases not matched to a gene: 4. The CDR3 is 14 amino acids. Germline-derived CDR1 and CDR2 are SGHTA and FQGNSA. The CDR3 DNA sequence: TGTGCCAGCAGCTTACGGGACAGGGGCCTCGAGCAGTACTTC. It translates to CASSLRDRGLEQYF.

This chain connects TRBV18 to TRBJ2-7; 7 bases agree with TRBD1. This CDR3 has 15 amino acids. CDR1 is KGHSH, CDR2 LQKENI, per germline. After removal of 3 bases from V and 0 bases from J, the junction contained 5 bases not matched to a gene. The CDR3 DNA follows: TGTGCCAGCTCACCCGGCGCAGGGGGCTCCTACGAGCAGTACTTC. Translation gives CASSPGAGGSYEQYF. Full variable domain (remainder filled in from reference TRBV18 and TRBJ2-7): NAGVMQNPRHLVRRRGQEARLRCSPMKGHSHVYWYRQLPEEGLKFMVYLQKENIIDESGMPKERFSAEFPKEGPSILRIQQVVRGDSAAYFCASSPGAGGSYEQYFGPGTRLTVT.

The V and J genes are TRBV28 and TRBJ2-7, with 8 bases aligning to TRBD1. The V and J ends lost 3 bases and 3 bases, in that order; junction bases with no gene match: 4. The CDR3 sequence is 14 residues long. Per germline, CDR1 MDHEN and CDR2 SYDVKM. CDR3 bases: TGTGCCAGCAGTTTGGGACAGGTAGACTACGAGCAGTACTTC. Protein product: CASSLGQVDYEQYF. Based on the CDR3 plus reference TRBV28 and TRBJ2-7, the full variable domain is DVKVTQSSRYLVKRTGEKVFLECVQDMDHENMFWYRQDPGLGLRLIYFSYDVKMKEKGDIPEGYSVSREKKERFSLILESASTNQTSMYLCASSLGQVDYEQYFGPGTRLTVT.

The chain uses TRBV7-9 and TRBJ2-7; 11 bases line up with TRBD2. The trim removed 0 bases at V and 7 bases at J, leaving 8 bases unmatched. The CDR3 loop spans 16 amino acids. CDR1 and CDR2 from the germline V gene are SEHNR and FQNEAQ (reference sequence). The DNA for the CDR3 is TGTGCCAGCAGCTTAGCTAGCGGGGGGGAATCGGTTGAGCAGTACTTC. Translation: CASSLASGGESVEQYF.

This chain's CDR3 is CASSPSGTGMNTEAFF. DNA for the CDR3: TGTGCCAGCAGCCCCTCCGGGACAGGGATGAACACTGAAGCTTTCTTT. The chain uses TRBV2 and TRBJ1-1; 9 positions match TRBD1. V shed 6 bases and J 0 bases; nucleotides not matched to a gene: 8. Germline CDR1 reads SNHLY; CDR2 reads FYNNEI. This CDR3 region has 16 residues.

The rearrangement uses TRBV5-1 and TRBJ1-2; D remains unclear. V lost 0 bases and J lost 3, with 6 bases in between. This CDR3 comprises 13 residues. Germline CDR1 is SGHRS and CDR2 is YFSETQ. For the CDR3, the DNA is TGCGCCAGCAGCTTGGACACCTACTATGGCTACACCTTC. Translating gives CASSLDTYYGYTF.

The CDR3 loop reads CAWSAGVGEQYF. The CDR3 bases are TGTGCCTGGAGTGCCGGGGTAGGCGAGCAGTACTTC. The rearrangement joins TRBV30 to TRBJ2-5, with D possibly matching TRBD2 (5 bases). The closer fit of TRBJ2-7 to the DNA end suggests the J call may be wrong. Germline lookup yields CDR1 GTSNPN and CDR2 SVGIG (reference sequence). The CDR3 contains 12 residues.

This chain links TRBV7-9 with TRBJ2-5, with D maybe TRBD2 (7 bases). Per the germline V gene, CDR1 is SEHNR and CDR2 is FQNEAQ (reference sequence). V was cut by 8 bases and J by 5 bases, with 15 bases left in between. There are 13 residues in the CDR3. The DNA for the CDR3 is TGTGCCAGCGGGGGGGCGATGATGGAGACCCAGTACTTC. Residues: CASGGAMMETQYF.

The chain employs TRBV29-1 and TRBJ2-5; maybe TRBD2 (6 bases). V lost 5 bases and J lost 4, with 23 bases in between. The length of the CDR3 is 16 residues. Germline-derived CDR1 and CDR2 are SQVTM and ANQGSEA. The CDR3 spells CSVRATAGGLGETQYF. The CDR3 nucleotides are TGCAGCGTTCGTGCGACAGCGGGTGGTTTGGGAGAGACCCAGTACTTC.